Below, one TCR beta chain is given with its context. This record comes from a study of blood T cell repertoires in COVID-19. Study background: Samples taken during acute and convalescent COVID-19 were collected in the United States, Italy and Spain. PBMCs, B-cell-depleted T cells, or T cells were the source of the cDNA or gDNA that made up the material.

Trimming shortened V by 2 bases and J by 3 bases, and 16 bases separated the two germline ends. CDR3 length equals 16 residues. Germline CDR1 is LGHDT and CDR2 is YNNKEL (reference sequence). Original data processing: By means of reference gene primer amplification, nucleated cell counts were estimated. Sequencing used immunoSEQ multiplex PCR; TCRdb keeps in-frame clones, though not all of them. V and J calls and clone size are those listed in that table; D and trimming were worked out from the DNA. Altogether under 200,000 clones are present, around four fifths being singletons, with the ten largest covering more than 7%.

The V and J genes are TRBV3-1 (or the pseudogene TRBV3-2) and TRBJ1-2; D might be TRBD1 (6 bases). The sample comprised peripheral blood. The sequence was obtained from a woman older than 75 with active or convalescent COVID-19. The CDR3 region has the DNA TGTGCCAGCAGCCAACCCCAGGGGAGTTTCGACTATGGCTACACCTTC. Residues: CASSQPQGSFDYGYTF.